Sequencing of this TCR beta chain was carried out in a study of chemoradiotherapy in HPV16-positive cancers. On the study more broadly: Candidate HPV-specific clones and shared TCR motifs came from a couple of HPV16-positive patients. General study points: Non-HPV-specific T cells did not expand in tumors during treatment, whereas candidate HPV-specific clones and E7-related motifs did. Better recurrence-free survival went with HPV-responsive T-cell expansion in HPV16-positive patients. HPV-specific T cells were functionally defined from only two HPV16-positive patients.

The CDR3 is made up of 11 amino acids. The germline V and J ends were trimmed by 4 bases and 13 bases, with 12 bases remaining between them. Germline CDR1 reads WNHNN; CDR2 reads SYGVQD (reference sequence). In regard to this clone: No antigen is known for it.

Profiled with immunoSEQ multiplex PCR; TCRdb holds only in-frame clones, not every one. The sample records several thousand clones, more than 75% being singletons. This receptor was obtained from a human donor with HPV-associated anogenital cancer. The chain has TRBV10-1 and TRBJ2-3; TRBD1 is a possible D gene (6 bases). This specimen was taken from a patient who underwent chemoradiotherapy. CDR3 bases: TGCGCCAGCAGTGCGTCAGGGGATGAGTATTTT. The encoded protein is CASSASGDEYF.